A single sample is the source of the 15 T cell receptor beta chains below, sequenced in a study of T-cell reconstitution after alpha-beta-depleted transplantation in children. Unique molecular identifiers were used to barcode this TCRbeta library. Each CDR3 protein gets one entry after TCRdb re-called the PCR reads with MiXCR. Seen here are 500,000 to 750,000 distinct CDR3 sequences, 25% to 30% observed once, and the top ten hold under 45%. The starting material was PBMCs, obtained before TCRalphabeta/CD19-depleted stem cell transplant. All receptors derive from a boy younger than two with Wiskott-Aldrich syndrome, due to receive a stem cell transplant.

This clonotype has a handful of counts. The V gene is TRBV5-1, the J gene TRBJ2-7; 8 positions agree with TRBD1. The V gene end was trimmed by 4 bases and the J gene end by 3 bases; junction bases not matched to a gene: 6. The CDR3 has 14 amino acids. Germline V CDR1 and CDR2: SGHRS, YFSETQ. CDR3 region: CASSPTGAGYEQYF. In DNA, the CDR3 is TGCGCCAGCAGCCCGACAGGGGCCGGCTACGAGCAGTACTTC. Full variable domain (missing parts from reference TRBV5-1 and TRBJ2-7): KAGVTQTPRYLIKTRGQQVTLSCSPISGHRSVSWYQQTPGQGLQFLFEYFSETQRNKGNFPGRFSGRQFSNSRSEMNVSTLELGDSALYLCASSPTGAGYEQYFGPGTRLTVT.

V and J are TRBV7-1 and TRBJ2-1; TRBD2 agrees at 8 bases. TRBV7-1 is flagged as an ORF with uncertain function. The CDR3 spans 22 residues. The V gene end was trimmed by 6 bases and the J gene end by 0 bases; junction bases not matched to a gene: 25. The CDR3 region has the DNA TGTGCCAGCAGTAACCGCCGAGGAGGGAGAATAGGGAGCGGGAGCTCCTACAATGAGCAGTTCTTC. This encodes CASSNRRGGRIGSGSSYNEQFF.

This clonotype was observed a few times. The DNA of the CDR3 is TGTGCCTGGACCATCTTCCCCGGGGCCCCTTCTCGCAATGAGCAGTTCTTC. Encoded protein: CAWTIFPGAPSRNEQFF. The V call is TRBV30, the J call TRBJ2-1; the D gene could be TRBD1 or TRBD2 (5 bases each). The CDR3 covers 17 residues. Deletions cut 4 bases from V and 6 bases from J, with 25 bases between. Germline V lookup: CDR1 GTSNPN, CDR2 SVGIG (reference sequence).

The chain combines TRBV6-2 or TRBV6-3 with TRBJ2-1, with 7 positions matching TRBD1. This CDR3 spans 13 amino acids. The ends lost 7 bases at V and 9 bases at J; junction bases unmatched: 9. The germline V gene encodes CDR1 MNHEY and CDR2 SVGEGT. The CDR3 bases are TGTGCCAGCACCTCCGACAGGGCGGGTGAGCAGTTCTTC. Translated: CASTSDRAGEQFF.

This clonotype was counted once. The chain recombines TRBV7-2 with TRBJ2-7; the match to TRBD2 covers 9 bases. This CDR3 is built from 15 residues. Trimming cost V 5 bases and J 2 bases; bases outside gene matches: 7. The germline gives CDR1 SGHTA, CDR2 FQGNSA. The DNA of the CDR3 is TGTGCCAGCAGCCCGTCGACTAGCGGAGCCTACGAGCAGTACTTC. This translates into CASSPSTSGAYEQYF.

This clonotype was counted once. The chain carries TRBV3-1 and TRBJ1-5; 9 bases align to TRBD1. Germline-derived CDR1 and CDR2 are LGHDT and YNNKEL (reference sequence). V dropped 6 bases and J dropped 0; count of bases not matched to a gene: 15. CDR3 size: 19 residues. This CDR3 is CASSFPNSGQGNSNQPQHF. The CDR3 nucleotides read TGTGCCAGCAGTTTCCCCAACTCGGGACAGGGTAATAGCAATCAGCCCCAGCATTTT.

V and J are TRBV3-1 and TRBJ2-7; no definite D call. The germline V gene has CDR1 LGHDT and CDR2 YNNKEL (reference sequence). V was clipped by 4 bases and J by 3 bases, with 16 bases between them. The CDR3 extends over 15 amino acids. For the CDR3, the DNA is TGTGCCAGCAGCCCCTATACCACAAGCAACTACGAGCAGTACTTC. Amino acid sequence: CASSPYTTSNYEQYF.

This clonotype was seen a handful of times. V and J are TRBV5-1 and TRBJ1-4; TRBD1 might be the D (5 bases). CDR3 length: 15 residues. The V gene's germline CDR1 is SGHRS and CDR2 YFSETQ. V was cut by 4 bases and J by 8 bases, with 18 bases left in between. The chain's CDR3 is CASSDYRSGIEKLFF. CDR3 nucleotide sequence: TGCGCCAGCAGCGACTACAGGTCGGGTATCGAAAAACTGTTTTTT.

The chain combines TRBV29-1 with TRBJ2-3; D may match TRBD1 or TRBD2 (5 bases each). The CDR3 covers 16 residues. Looked up from germline, CDR1 is SQVTM and CDR2 is ANQGSEA. Between the trimmed V and J ends, which lost 5 bases and 0 bases, there was a span of 18 bases. CDR3 DNA: TGCAGCGTTATTGGGGGTAAAGCTTCTAGCACAGATACGCAGTATTTT. The encoded protein is CSVIGGKASSTDTQYF.

The chain combines TRBV5-1 with TRBJ2-1; possible D gene TRBD1, 6 bases. Trimming removed 3 bases at V and 7 bases at J, with 17 bases between. The CDR3 sequence is 15 residues long. The germline V gene has CDR1 SGHRS and CDR2 YFSETQ. The CDR3 coding sequence is TGCGCCAGCAGCTATCCGCAGGGGCCGGTGAATGAGCAGTTCTTC. Its translation: CASSYPQGPVNEQFF.

The V and J genes are TRBV5-5 and TRBJ2-7, with 8 bases matching TRBD1. The CDR3 extends over 16 amino acids. The junction had 18 bases not matched to a gene; V was cut back by 7 bases and J by 6 bases. CDR1 SGHKS and CDR2 YYEKEE come from the germline V gene (reference sequence). The CDR3 coding sequence is TGTGCCAGCTATCCAAACGTCGGCAGGGGGCACGGCGAGCAGTACTTC. Translation: CASYPNVGRGHGEQYF.

The V and J genes are TRBV12-3 or TRBV12-4 and TRBJ2-1, with 8 bases identical to TRBD2. The V segment lost 3 bases and the J segment 4 bases; nucleotides outside the gene matches: 5. The CDR3 spans 15 residues. The DNA of the CDR3 is TGTGCCAGCAGTTTTACAGCGGGAGCGTACAATGAGCAGTTCTTC. This encodes CASSFTAGAYNEQFF.

This chain joins TRBV12-3 or TRBV12-4 and TRBJ1-2, with unresolved D. Trimming took off 5 bases at V and 3 bases at J, with 13 bases between the two ends. The CDR3 is made up of 14 amino acids. CDR3 nucleotide sequence: TGTGCCAGCAGTAGGCGGACGGGTCACTATGGCTACACCTTC. It yields the protein CASSRRTGHYGYTF.

This chain links TRBV20-1 with TRBJ1-4; no clear D. Trimming left V 6 bases short and J 4 bases short, with 18 bases between. There are 15 residues in the CDR3. Germline V gene data show CDR1 as DFQATT and CDR2 as SNEGSKA (reference sequence). The CDR3 coding sequence is TGCAGTGCCGCATCGCTCAAGTATTTTAATGAAAAACTGTTTTTT. Translated, it gives CSAASLKYFNEKLFF.

This clonotype has just a few counts. This sequence joins TRBV28 and TRBJ2-2; 8 bases line up with TRBD1. Germline-derived CDR1 and CDR2 are MDHEN and SYDVKM. The CDR3 totals 15 residues. J lost 3 bases, V lost 5 bases, and 5 bases had no gene match. The CDR3 loop is CASSTDRAYTGELFF. The DNA of the CDR3 is TGTGCCAGCAGTACGGACAGGGCCTACACCGGGGAGCTGTTTTTT.